The subject of this entry is one T cell receptor beta chain. Clones were read by immunoSEQ multiplex PCR, and TCRdb kept only the in-frame ones, dropping some. Of about 350,000 clones in the sample, around nine tenths are singletons; the top ten hold approximately 0.93%. This sample was taken from a study of blood T cell repertoires in COVID-19. On the study more broadly: Acute and convalescent COVID-19 specimens originated in the United States, Italy and Spain. PBMCs, B-cell-depleted T cells, or T cells provided the cDNA or gDNA that made up the material.

Exposed participants encountered a COVID-19 case during the 2 weeks preceding study entry. Sequencing input: PBMCs or T cells enriched from blood (not recorded which). This receptor was taken from a woman aged 25 to 39 who had been exposed to COVID-19.

The CDR3 here is CASSAPPAGAQGYTF. The CDR3, as DNA: TGTGCCAGCAGCGCGCCCCCGGCAGGGGCACAGGGCTACACCTTC. The V call is TRBV5-4, the J call TRBJ1-2; D perhaps matches TRBD1 (6 bases). CDR1 and CDR2 (germline): SGHNT, YYREEE (reference sequence). There are 15 residues in the CDR3. The germline V and J ends were trimmed by 4 bases and 8 bases, with 21 bases remaining between them.